This T cell receptor beta chain was sequenced for a study of cytomegalovirus exposure and HLA in healthy donors. Study-level information: The 100 to 150 validation repertoires and the 666 first-cohort repertoires shared a platform, a later analysis reported. Study-level results: While the bulk of TCR sequences proved rare, some public TCRs turned up in many donors. Listed as cytomegalovirus-associated were about 160 TCR beta chains.

As concerns this clone: Its target is unknown.

The assay was immunoSEQ multiplex PCR, and TCRdb's table has in-frame clones only and misses some. The data show approximately 60,000 clones, around nine tenths seen once. The V gene's germline CDR1 is SGHRS and CDR2 YFSETQ. This CDR3 has 14 amino acids. V was clipped by 5 bases and J by 0 bases, with 10 bases between them. Source material: PBMCs. The V and J genes are TRBV5-1 and TRBJ2-3; the D gene is possibly TRBD2 (6 bases). The source is a man younger than 35 in good health and CMV-seronegative. The CDR3 DNA reads as TGCGCCAGCAGGGGGGGTACGAGCACAGATACGCAGTATTTT. Translation gives CASRGGTSTDTQYF.